This paragraph reports one T cell receptor (beta chain). The CDR3 is 12 amino acids. Per the germline V gene, CDR1 is SNHLY and CDR2 is FYNNEI. The germline V and J ends were trimmed by 7 bases and 8 bases, with 12 bases remaining between them. The data stem from a study of identifying expanded T cells in peripheral blood. The table came from immunoSEQ multiplex PCR; TCRdb's copy has only in-frame clones and leaves some out. The data show about 90,000 clones, with 85% seen just once and around 4.3% held by the top ten. V gene TRBV2 combines with J gene TRBJ2-1; perhaps TRBD1 as D (5 bases). The source of this sequence is a person between 18 and 69 years old in good health. The material sequenced was blood. The CDR3, as DNA: TGTGCCAGCAATAGGGGCCAGGATGAGCAGTTCTTC. Its protein product is CASNRGQDEQFF.